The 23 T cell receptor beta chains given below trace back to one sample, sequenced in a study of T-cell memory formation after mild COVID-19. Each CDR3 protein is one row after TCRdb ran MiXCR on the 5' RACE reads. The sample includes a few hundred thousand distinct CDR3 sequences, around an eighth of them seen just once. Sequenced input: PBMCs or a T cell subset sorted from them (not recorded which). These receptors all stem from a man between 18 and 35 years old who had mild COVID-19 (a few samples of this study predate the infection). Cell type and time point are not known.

CDR3 amino acids: CSVARQGGETQYF. CDR3 in DNA: TGCAGCGTTGCTAGGCAGGGTGGTGAGACCCAGTACTTC. The J gene is TRBJ2-5, the V gene TRBV29-1; D is perhaps TRBD1 (5 bases). Trimming shortened V by 4 bases and J by 5 bases, and 14 bases separated the two germline ends. The germline V gene encodes CDR1 SQVTM and CDR2 ANQGSEA. The CDR3 runs to 13 residues.

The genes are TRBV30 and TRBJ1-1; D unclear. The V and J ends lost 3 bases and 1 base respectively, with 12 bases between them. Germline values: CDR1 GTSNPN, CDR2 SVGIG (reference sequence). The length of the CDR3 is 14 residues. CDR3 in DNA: TGTGCCTGGAGATTTCCCGATCGGAACACTGAAGCTTTCTTT. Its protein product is CAWRFPDRNTEAFF.

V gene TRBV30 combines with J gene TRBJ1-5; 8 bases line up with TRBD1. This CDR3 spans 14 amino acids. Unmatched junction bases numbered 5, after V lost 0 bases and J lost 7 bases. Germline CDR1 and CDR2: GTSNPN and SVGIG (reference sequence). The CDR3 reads CAWSVRTGGQPQHF. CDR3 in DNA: TGTGCCTGGAGTGTACGAACAGGGGGACAGCCCCAGCATTTT.

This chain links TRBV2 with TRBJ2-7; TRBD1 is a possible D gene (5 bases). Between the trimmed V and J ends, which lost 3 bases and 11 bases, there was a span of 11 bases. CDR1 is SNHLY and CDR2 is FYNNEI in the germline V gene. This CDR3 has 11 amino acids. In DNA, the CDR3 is TGTGCCAGCAGTGAGGTACAGGAAGAGTACTTC. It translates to CASSEVQEEYF.

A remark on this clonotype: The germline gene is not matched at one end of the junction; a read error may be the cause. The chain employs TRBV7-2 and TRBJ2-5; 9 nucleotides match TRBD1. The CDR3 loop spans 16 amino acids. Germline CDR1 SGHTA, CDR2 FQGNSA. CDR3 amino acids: CASSFASDRGRETQHF. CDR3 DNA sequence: TGTGCCAGCAGCTTTGCCTCGGACAGGGGAAGGGAGACCCAGCACTTC.

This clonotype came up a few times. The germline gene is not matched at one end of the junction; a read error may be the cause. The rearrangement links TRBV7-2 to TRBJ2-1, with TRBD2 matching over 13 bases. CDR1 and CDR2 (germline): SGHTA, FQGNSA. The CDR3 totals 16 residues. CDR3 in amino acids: CASSVAGLAGVDEQFF. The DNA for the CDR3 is TGTGCCAGCAGCGTAGCCGGACTAGCGGGGGTGGATGAGCAGTTCTTC.

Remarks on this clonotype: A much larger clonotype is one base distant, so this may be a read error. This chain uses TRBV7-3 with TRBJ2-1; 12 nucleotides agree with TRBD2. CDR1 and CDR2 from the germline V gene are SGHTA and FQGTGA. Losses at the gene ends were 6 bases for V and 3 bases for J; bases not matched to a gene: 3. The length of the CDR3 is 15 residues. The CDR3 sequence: CASSPSGGGYNEQFF. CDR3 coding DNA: TGTGCCAGCAGTCCTAGCGGGGGGGGCTACAATGAGCAGTTCTTC.

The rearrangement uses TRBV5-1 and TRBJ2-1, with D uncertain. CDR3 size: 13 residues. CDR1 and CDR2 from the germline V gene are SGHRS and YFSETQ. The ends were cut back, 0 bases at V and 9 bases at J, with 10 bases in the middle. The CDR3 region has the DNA TGCGCCAGCAGCTTGGAGGGTAAAATTGAGCAGTTCTTC. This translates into CASSLEGKIEQFF.

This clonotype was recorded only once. DNA for the CDR3: TGTGCCAGCAGCTCCCGGAGGACAGGGGACACTGAAGCTTTCTTT. Translated, it gives CASSSRRTGDTEAFF. The rearrangement links TRBV12-3 or TRBV12-4 to TRBJ1-1, with 9 bases that match TRBD1. J was trimmed by 3 bases and V by 6 bases; bases with no gene match: 8. The CDR3 runs to 15 residues.

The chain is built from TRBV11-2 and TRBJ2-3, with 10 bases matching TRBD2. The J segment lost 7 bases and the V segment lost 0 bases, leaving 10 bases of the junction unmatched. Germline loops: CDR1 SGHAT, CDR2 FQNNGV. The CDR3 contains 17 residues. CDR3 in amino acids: CASSLDASGGALNTQYF. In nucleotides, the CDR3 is TGTGCCAGCAGCTTAGATGCCAGCGGGGGGGCATTAAATACGCAGTATTTT.

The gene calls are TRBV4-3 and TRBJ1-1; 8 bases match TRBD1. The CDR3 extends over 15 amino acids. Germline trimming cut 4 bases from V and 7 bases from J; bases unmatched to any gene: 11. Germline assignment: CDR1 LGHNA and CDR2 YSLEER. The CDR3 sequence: CASSRMGQAISEAFF. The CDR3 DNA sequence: TGCGCCAGCAGCCGCATGGGACAGGCTATAAGTGAAGCTTTCTTT.

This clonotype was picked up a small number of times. The CDR3 here is CASSARTANTEAFF. In DNA, the CDR3 is TGTGCCAGCAGCGCGCGGACGGCGAACACTGAAGCTTTCTTT. The V and J genes are TRBV5-8 and TRBJ1-1; D ambiguous. CDR1 is SGHTS and CDR2 is YDEGEE in the germline V gene. Trimming pared 4 bases from V and 1 base from J, leaving 11 bases between. The CDR3 spans 14 residues.

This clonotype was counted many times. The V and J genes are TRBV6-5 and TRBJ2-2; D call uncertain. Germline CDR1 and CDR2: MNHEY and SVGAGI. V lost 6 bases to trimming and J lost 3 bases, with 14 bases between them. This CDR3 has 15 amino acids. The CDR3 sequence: CASSDRGLYTGELFF. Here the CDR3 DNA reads TGTGCCAGCAGCGACCGAGGCCTGTACACCGGGGAGCTGTTTTTT.

The CDR3 is CASSQERTSGQETQYF. CDR3 sequence (DNA): TGTGCCAGCAGCCAAGAAAGAACTAGCGGCCAAGAGACCCAGTACTTC. The chain is built from TRBV4-2 and TRBJ2-5; 8 nucleotides match TRBD2. The germline V gene has CDR1 LGHNA and CDR2 YNFKEQ. J lost 1 base, V lost 0 bases, and 4 bases had no gene match. This CDR3 is built from 16 residues.

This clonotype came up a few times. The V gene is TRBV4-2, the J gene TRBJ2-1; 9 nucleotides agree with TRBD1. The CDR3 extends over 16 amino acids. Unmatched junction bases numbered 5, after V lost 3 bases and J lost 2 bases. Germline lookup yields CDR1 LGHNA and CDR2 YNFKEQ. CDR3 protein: CASSQGDRGTYNEQFF. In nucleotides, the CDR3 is TGTGCCAGCAGCCAGGGCGACAGGGGGACCTACAATGAGCAGTTCTTC.

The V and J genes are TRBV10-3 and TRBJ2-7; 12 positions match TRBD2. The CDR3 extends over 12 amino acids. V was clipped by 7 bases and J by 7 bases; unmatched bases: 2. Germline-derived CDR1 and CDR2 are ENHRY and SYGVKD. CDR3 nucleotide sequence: TGTGCCATCAAGGGGACTAGCGGGGAGCAGTACGTC. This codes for CAIKGTSGEQYV.

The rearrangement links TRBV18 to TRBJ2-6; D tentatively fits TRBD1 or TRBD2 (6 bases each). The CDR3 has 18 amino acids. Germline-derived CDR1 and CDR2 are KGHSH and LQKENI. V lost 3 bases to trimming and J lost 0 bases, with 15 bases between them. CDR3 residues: CASSPSEGGSSGANVLTF. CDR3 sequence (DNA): TGTGCCAGCTCACCCTCCGAGGGGGGAAGCTCTGGGGCCAACGTCCTGACTTTC.

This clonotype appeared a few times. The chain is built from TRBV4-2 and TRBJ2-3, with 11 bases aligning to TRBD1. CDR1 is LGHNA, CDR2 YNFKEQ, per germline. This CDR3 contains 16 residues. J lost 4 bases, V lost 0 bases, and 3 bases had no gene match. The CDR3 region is CASSQEGQGGADTQYF. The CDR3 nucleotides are TGTGCCAGCAGCCAAGAGGGACAGGGGGGTGCAGATACGCAGTATTTT.

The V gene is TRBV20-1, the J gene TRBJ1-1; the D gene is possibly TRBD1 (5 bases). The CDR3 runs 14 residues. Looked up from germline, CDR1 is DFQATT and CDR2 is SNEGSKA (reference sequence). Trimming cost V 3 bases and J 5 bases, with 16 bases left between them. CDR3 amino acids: CSASAPQGGTEAFF. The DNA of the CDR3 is TGCAGTGCTAGTGCCCCCCAGGGTGGAACTGAAGCTTTCTTT.

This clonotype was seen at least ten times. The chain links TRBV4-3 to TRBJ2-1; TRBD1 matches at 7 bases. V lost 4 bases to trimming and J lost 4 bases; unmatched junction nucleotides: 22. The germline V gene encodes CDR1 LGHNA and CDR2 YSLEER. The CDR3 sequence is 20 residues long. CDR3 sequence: CASSRKLSSGTATRYNEQFF. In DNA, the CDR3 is TGCGCCAGCAGCCGCAAACTCAGTTCCGGGACAGCGACCAGATACAATGAGCAGTTCTTC.

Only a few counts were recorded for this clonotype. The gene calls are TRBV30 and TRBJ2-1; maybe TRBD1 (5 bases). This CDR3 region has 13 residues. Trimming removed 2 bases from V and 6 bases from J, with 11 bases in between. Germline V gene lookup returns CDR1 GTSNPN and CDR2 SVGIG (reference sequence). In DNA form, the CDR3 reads TGTGCCTGGAGTAACAGGTTGGGCAATGAGCAGTTCTTC. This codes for CAWSNRLGNEQFF.

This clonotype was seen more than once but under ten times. In nucleotides, the CDR3 is TGCAGTGCGCTCCCCAGCGCAGGTCAGCCCCAGCATTTT. Translated: CSALPSAGQPQHF. J is TRBJ1-5 and V is TRBV20-1, with no clear D. Germline CDR1 DFQATT, CDR2 SNEGSKA (reference sequence). CDR3 length equals 13 residues. V dropped 6 bases and J dropped 6 bases, with 15 bases sitting between them.

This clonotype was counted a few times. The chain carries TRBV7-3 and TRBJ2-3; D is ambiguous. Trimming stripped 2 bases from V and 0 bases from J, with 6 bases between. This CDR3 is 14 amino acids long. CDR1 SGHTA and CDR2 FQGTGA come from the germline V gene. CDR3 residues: CASSLQHSTDTQYF. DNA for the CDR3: TGTGCCAGCAGCTTACAGCACAGCACAGATACGCAGTATTTT.